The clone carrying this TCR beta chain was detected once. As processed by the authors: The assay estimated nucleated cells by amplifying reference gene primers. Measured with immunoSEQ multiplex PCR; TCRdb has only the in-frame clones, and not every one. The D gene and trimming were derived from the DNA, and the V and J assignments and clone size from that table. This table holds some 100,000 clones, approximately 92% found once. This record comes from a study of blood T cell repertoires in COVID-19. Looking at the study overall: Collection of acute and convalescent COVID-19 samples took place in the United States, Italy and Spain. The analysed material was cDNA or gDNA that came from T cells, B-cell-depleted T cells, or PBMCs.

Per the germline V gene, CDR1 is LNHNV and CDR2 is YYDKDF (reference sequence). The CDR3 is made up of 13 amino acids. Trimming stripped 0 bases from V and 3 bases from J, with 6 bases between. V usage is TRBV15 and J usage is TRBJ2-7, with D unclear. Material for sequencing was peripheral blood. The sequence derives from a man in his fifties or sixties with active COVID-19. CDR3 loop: CATSRELSYEQYF. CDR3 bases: TGTGCCACCAGCAGAGAGCTGAGCTACGAGCAGTACTTC.